This TCR beta chain was identified in a study of blood T cell repertoires in COVID-19 (dated by TCRdb to the early 2020s). Turning to the overall study: Samples covering the acute and convalescent phases of COVID-19 were provided by collaborators in the United States, Italy and Spain. The prospective study material was composed of cDNA or gDNA derived from T cells, B-cell-depleted T cells, or PBMCs. The dataset comprised deeply sampled blood TCRbeta repertoires from subjects exposed to, actively infected with, or recovered from COVID-19. The repertoires were released in a freely available public database meant as a resource for research on the immune response to SARS-CoV-2. The samples were drawn from the first 160 participants of the ongoing ImmuneRACE study and from 950 to 1,500 subjects provided by 6 global collaborators. The sample metadata nearly always contained a de-identified subject ID, COVID-19 status, age in years and sex. Where HLA class I and class II types were available, the types were taken from metadata supplied by the sample provider, not from assay-based typing. General conclusions and limits of the study: How much clinical and demographic metadata was included differed by source and by participant, and the metadata was provided uncurated.

The CDR3 holds 12 amino acids from the cysteine to the phenylalanine. Just CDR3 DNA is preserved here, 36 bases in frame from base 1. CDR1 MNHEY and CDR2 SMNVEV were looked up in the germline V gene (reference sequence). V loses 6 bases, J loses 7 bases, and the germline ends lie 9 bases apart. Whole blood was collected in K2EDTA tubes by collaborating institutions according to the institutions' own protocols. For TCRbeta analysis, collaborators shipped samples in one of three forms: frozen whole blood, isolated PBMCs, or DNA extracted from either of those sample types. The immunoSEQ Assay, a bias-controlled multiplex PCR, was used to amplify TCRbeta CDR3 regions from genomic DNA. In the original analysis: The number of nucleated cells in each sample was estimated by amplification of reference gene primers within the assay. To quantify the absolute abundance of each unique TCRbeta CDR3 rearrangement, sequence reads were collapsed and filtered. For each sample, productive Simpson clonality was calculated by taking the square root of Simpson's diversity index across productive rearrangements. In its TCRdb copy, this immuneACCESS table keeps in-frame sequences only and misses some clones. Where compared with another copy, unresolved V genes explain less than half of these, and the others have no known cause. Clonal size and the V and J genes are those of that table, whereas D and trimming came from the DNA. The sample table holds approximately 270,000 clones, of which about 79% were seen once. 8.9% of the sample lies in the top ten.

Details on this clone: No antigen is known for it. Base qualities are not provided; no much larger clone lies one nucleotide away.

The TCR comes from an elderly man with acute or convalescent COVID-19. The V gene is TRBV27 and the J gene is TRBJ1-4, with the identity of the D gene unclear. The sample consisted of peripheral blood. The DNA sequence is given as TGTGCCAGCAGCTCACCCGGTGAAAAACTGTTTTTT. This is translated as CASSSPGEKLFF.